The 28 T cell receptor beta chains in this list originate from one sample, sequenced in a study of T-cell reconstitution after alpha-beta-depleted transplantation in children. TCRbeta library preparation incorporated unique molecular identifiers. TCRdb analysed the PCR reads with MiXCR anew, one entry per CDR3 protein. The data show about 130,000 distinct CDR3 sequences, with roughly 9% seen just once and about 24% held by the top ten. The input for sequencing was PBMCs, mostly from graft donor cells, taken 180 days after TCRalphabeta/CD19-depleted stem cell transplant. These receptors were taken from a girl less than two years old who had a stem cell transplant for combined immunodeficiency, so the T cells may come from the graft donor.

This clonotype came up many times. The chain couples TRBV27 to TRBJ2-2; tentative D call: TRBD1 (5 bases). The V end lost 7 bases, the J end lost 2 bases, and 20 bases lay between the germline ends. CDR3 length: 17 residues. Germline assignment: CDR1 MNHEY and CDR2 SMNVEV (reference sequence). The CDR3 region is CASTLFPQGKNTGELFF. In DNA, the CDR3 is TGTGCCAGCACCTTGTTCCCGCAGGGAAAAAACACCGGGGAGCTGTTTTTT.

In its sample, this clonotype was seen a few times. The chain links TRBV29-1 to TRBJ2-1; 8 positions agree with TRBD2. The V gene end was trimmed by 6 bases and the J gene end by 7 bases; junction bases not matched to a gene: 8. The germline CDR1 and CDR2 sequences are SQVTM and ANQGSEA. The CDR3 runs to 13 residues. CDR3 coding DNA: TGCAGCGTCGGACGGGGGGGATGGAATGAGCAGTTCTTC. Protein sequence: CSVGRGGWNEQFF.

This clonotype was recorded a few times. The chain carries TRBV12-3 or TRBV12-4 and TRBJ1-5, with TRBD1 identical over 9 bases. The CDR3 spans 15 residues. Trimming cost V 6 bases and J 7 bases; bases outside gene matches: 10. This chain's CDR3 is CASSPVPGQGQPQHF. The CDR3 coding sequence is TGTGCCAGCAGCCCAGTCCCGGGACAGGGACAGCCCCAGCATTTT.

V is TRBV24-1 and J is TRBJ2-3; D is undetermined. Trimming shortened V by 5 bases and J by 0 bases, and 5 bases separated the two germline ends. CDR3 size: 13 residues. The V gene's germline CDR1 is KGHDR and CDR2 SFDVKD. This CDR3 reads CATSGDSTDTQYF. In nucleotides, the CDR3 is TGTGCCACCAGTGGTGATAGCACAGATACGCAGTATTTT.

This clonotype was seen a handful of times. V gene TRBV5-6 combines with J gene TRBJ2-5; D call uncertain. Per germline, CDR1 SGHDT and CDR2 YYEEEE. The V gene lost 4 bases and the J gene lost 5 bases, with 9 bases spanning the gap. The CDR3 is 12 residues long. CDR3 residues: CASSPLLETQYF. The CDR3 DNA is TGTGCCAGCAGCCCCCTCTTGGAGACCCAGTACTTC.

The rearrangement uses TRBV10-3 and TRBJ2-5; 9 bases are shared with TRBD1. The trim removed 11 bases at V and 3 bases at J, leaving 13 bases unmatched. Germline CDR1 is ENHRY and CDR2 is SYGVKD. The CDR3 totals 15 residues. CDR3 in DNA: TGTGCCGTCTCGAAAGCCTGGACAGGGGAAGAGACCCAGTACTTC. Protein product: CAVSKAWTGEETQYF.

The chain recombines TRBV29-1 with TRBJ1-2; 7 nucleotides line up with TRBD1. The trim removed 7 bases at V and 8 bases at J, leaving 7 bases unmatched. This CDR3 is 11 amino acids long. CDR1 and CDR2 from the germline V gene are SQVTM and ANQGSEA. The CDR3 nucleotides read TGCAGCGATAGGACAGGCTACGGCTACACCTTC. Amino acids: CSDRTGYGYTF. The full variable domain, in which reference TRBV29-1 and TRBJ1-2 provide the parts outside the CDR3, is SAVISQKPSRDICQRGTSLTIQCQVDSQVTMMFWYRQQPGQSLTLIATANQGSEATYESGFVIDKFPISRPNLTFSTLTVSNMSPEDSSIYLCSDRTGYGYTFGSGTRLTVV.

To note about this clonotype: This may come from a read error, since a much larger clone is one base off. The V and J genes are TRBV20-1 and TRBJ2-7; 10 positions agree with TRBD2. V was pared by 4 bases and J by 7 bases, with 10 bases of the junction left unmatched. This CDR3 spans 14 amino acids. In germline, CDR1 is DFQATT, CDR2 SNEGSKA (reference sequence). The CDR3 coding sequence is TGCAGTGCTATAGTATGGCTAGCGGGAGAGGAGCAGTACTTC. Protein: CSAIVWLAGEEQYF.

The V and J genes are TRBV18 and TRBJ2-3; tentatively, D is TRBD2 (6 bases). The CDR3 covers 15 residues. CDR1 and CDR2 from the germline V gene are KGHSH and LQKENI. The V end lost 2 bases, the J end lost 0 bases, and 9 bases lay between the germline ends. The CDR3 DNA follows: TGTGCCAGCTCACCAACGGGACTCAGCACAGATACGCAGTATTTT. Translated: CASSPTGLSTDTQYF.

This clonotype was seen a handful of times. The chain couples TRBV10-2 to TRBJ2-7; 7 nucleotides match TRBD1. Germline CDR1 reads WSHSY; CDR2 reads SAAADI. The CDR3 has 12 amino acids. After removal of 10 bases from V and 3 bases from J, the junction contained 6 bases not matched to a gene. The CDR3 DNA reads TGCGCCACCGGACAGGCCCTCTACGAGCAGTACTTC. Translating it yields CATGQALYEQYF.

This clonotype was seen ten or more times. The rearrangement joins TRBV12-3 or TRBV12-4 to TRBJ2-2; no reliable D call. The V and J ends lost 8 bases and 3 bases respectively, with 10 bases between them. This CDR3 is 13 amino acids long. The CDR3 is CASRRRDTGELFF. The CDR3 DNA reads TGTGCCAGCCGAAGACGGGACACCGGGGAGCTGTTTTTT.

This clonotype appeared a few times. The chain carries TRBV6-1 and TRBJ1-4, with TRBD1 matching 7 bases. The trim removed 5 bases at V and 5 bases at J, leaving 8 bases unmatched. Germline values: CDR1 MNHNS, CDR2 SASEGT. CDR3 size: 15 residues. CDR3 amino acids: CASSPIRDRNEKLFF. CDR3 coding DNA: TGTGCCAGCAGTCCCATCCGGGACAGAAATGAAAAACTGTTTTTT.

This clonotype was found a few times. V and J are TRBV10-3 and TRBJ2-7; TRBD1 is a possible D gene (5 bases). The CDR3 is made up of 16 amino acids. V lost 6 bases to trimming and J lost 2 bases, with 20 bases between them. Germline V lookup: CDR1 ENHRY, CDR2 SYGVKD. CDR3 DNA sequence: TGTGCCATCAGCCCGACAGACTGGGAAGGACCCTACGAGCAGTACTTC. Translated, it gives CAISPTDWEGPYEQYF.

The rearrangement links TRBV20-1 to TRBJ2-2; weak D call: TRBD1 (5 bases). In germline, CDR1 is DFQATT, CDR2 SNEGSKA (reference sequence). V was trimmed by 0 bases and J by 5 bases, leaving 16 bases between them. The CDR3 loop spans 16 amino acids. The CDR3 loop reads CSARDPRRGGTGELFF. Here the CDR3 DNA reads TGCAGTGCTAGAGATCCCCGAAGGGGTGGTACCGGGGAGCTGTTTTTT.

The rearrangement joins TRBV7-9 to TRBJ2-1, with TRBD2 matching 8 bases. V lost 5 bases and J lost 5; bases outside the gene matches: 14. Germline V lookup: CDR1 SEHNR, CDR2 FQNEAQ (reference sequence). The CDR3 totals 17 residues. The CDR3 here is CASSVPWVAGPNNEQFF. CDR3 nucleotide sequence: TGTGCCAGCAGCGTCCCTTGGGTAGCGGGACCCAACAATGAGCAGTTCTTC.

This clonotype was picked up a small number of times. The chain recombines TRBV20-1 with TRBJ2-1, with 12 bases matching TRBD2. There are 18 residues in the CDR3. The germline V gene has CDR1 DFQATT and CDR2 SNEGSKA (reference sequence). Trimming removed 0 bases from V and 10 bases from J; junction bases left unmatched: 16. CDR3 DNA sequence: TGCAGTGCTAGAGATCGTCAACTAGCGGGGGGTCTCTCAGGAGAGCAGTTCTTC. As protein: CSARDRQLAGGLSGEQFF.

Ten or more counts support this clonotype. The V call is TRBV5-1, the J call TRBJ2-3; D possibly matches TRBD1 or TRBD2 (6 bases each). There are 13 residues in the CDR3. Germline CDR1 SGHRS, CDR2 YFSETQ. Trimming pared 4 bases from V and 5 bases from J, leaving 11 bases between. The CDR3 is CASSGGQGDTQYF. The CDR3 coding sequence is TGCGCCAGCAGCGGGGGGCAAGGAGATACGCAGTATTTT. The variable domain in full, completed from reference TRBV5-1 and TRBJ2-3, reads KAGVTQTPRYLIKTRGQQVTLSCSPISGHRSVSWYQQTPGQGLQFLFEYFSETQRNKGNFPGRFSGRQFSNSRSEMNVSTLELGDSALYLCASSGGQGDTQYFGPGTRLTVL.

J is TRBJ2-3 and V is TRBV7-8, with TRBD1 identical over 10 bases. The germline CDR1 and CDR2 sequences are SGHVS and FQNEAQ. The CDR3 runs 18 residues. With 3 bases clipped from V and 0 bases from J, the junction kept 9 bases outside the gene matches. The CDR3 DNA is TGTGCCAGCAGCTTTGGACAGGGGGATTTTCTTAGCACAGATACGCAGTATTTT. Residues: CASSFGQGDFLSTDTQYF.

This clonotype was seen ten or more times. The V gene is TRBV12-3 or TRBV12-4, the J gene TRBJ2-7; a weak D match, TRBD1 (7 bases). This CDR3 is built from 15 residues. V was shortened by 3 bases and J by 0 bases, with 12 bases between the two germline ends. The CDR3 sequence is CASSLAQGGSYEQYF. Here the CDR3 DNA reads TGTGCCAGCAGTTTGGCGCAGGGGGGCTCCTACGAGCAGTACTTC.

Details on this clonotype: This may be a read error: a much more frequent sequence differs by one nucleotide. The chain couples TRBV5-1 to TRBJ1-1; D is uncertain. CDR3 length: 13 amino acids. Per the germline V gene, CDR1 is SGHRS and CDR2 is YFSETQ. The V end was cut by 5 bases, the J end by 5 bases, with 13 bases between. The CDR3 DNA is TGCGCCAGCAGGGAAAGGGTGGTGACTGAAGCTTTCTTT. Its translation: CASRERVVTEAFF.

The rearrangement uses TRBV6-2 or TRBV6-3 and TRBJ2-7; D gene uncertain. The V gene's germline CDR1 is MNHEY and CDR2 SVGEGT. The CDR3 is made up of 14 amino acids. The V end was cut by 0 bases, the J end by 0 bases, with 6 bases between. The CDR3, as DNA: TGTGCCAGCAGTTACTCGATGGTCTCCTACGAGCAGTACTTC. Encoded protein: CASSYSMVSYEQYF.

Many counts were recorded for this clonotype. The genes are TRBV11-2 and TRBJ2-4; D is perhaps TRBD1 (6 bases). The CDR3 runs 13 residues. Per the germline V gene, CDR1 is SGHAT and CDR2 is FQNNGV. V gave up 7 bases and J gave up 7 bases, with 14 bases separating them. Here the CDR3 DNA reads TGTGCCAGCAACCCCGTGGGGGCGAACATTCAGTACTTC. This gives the protein CASNPVGANIQYF.

This clonotype was seen only a few times. The J gene is TRBJ1-1, the V gene TRBV6-5; D gene uncertain. The CDR3 runs to 13 residues. The germline V gene has CDR1 MNHEY and CDR2 SVGAGI. V dropped 2 bases and J dropped 1 base, with 5 bases sitting between them. DNA of the CDR3: TGTGCCAGCAGTTACGGGTGGAACACTGAAGCTTTCTTT. Translating gives CASSYGWNTEAFF.

This clonotype has more than one count but fewer than ten. The chain carries TRBV18 and TRBJ2-7, with 8 bases that match TRBD1. The V and J ends lost 3 bases and 5 bases, in that order; junction bases with no gene match: 6. CDR3 length: 14 amino acids. Germline CDR1 and CDR2: KGHSH and LQKENI. The CDR3 here is CASSPLGQGNEQYF. DNA of the CDR3: TGTGCCAGCTCACCCCTTGGACAGGGCAACGAGCAGTACTTC.

The chain recombines TRBV6-5 with TRBJ2-5; no firm D call. This CDR3 is built from 15 residues. Trimming removed 2 bases from V and 0 bases from J, with 10 bases in between. Germline loops: CDR1 MNHEY, CDR2 SVGAGI. The chain's CDR3 is CASSYGVGYQETQYF. CDR3 sequence (DNA): TGTGCCAGCAGTTACGGAGTCGGCTACCAAGAGACCCAGTACTTC.

This clonotype has only a few counts. The chain links TRBV6-5 to TRBJ2-6; the match to TRBD1 covers 7 bases. The V gene's germline CDR1 is MNHEY and CDR2 SVGAGI. This CDR3 region has 18 residues. J gave up 0 bases and V 4 bases, and 9 bases lay outside the gene matches. The CDR3, as DNA: TGTGCCAGCAGTTCTTACAGGGGCACATACTCTGGGGCCAACGTCCTGACTTTC. The encoded protein is CASSSYRGTYSGANVLTF.

The gene calls are TRBV7-8 and TRBJ1-5; 8 nucleotides agree with TRBD1. V lost 5 bases, J lost 1 base, and 13 bases stayed unmatched. Germline lookup yields CDR1 SGHVS and CDR2 FQNEAQ. CDR3 length: 18 amino acids. Written as DNA, the CDR3 is TGTGCCAGCAGCAAGCCCAGCAGGGGGCGGGGAAGCAATCAGCCCCAGCATTTT. Translated: CASSKPSRGRGSNQPQHF.

The chain uses TRBV21-1 and TRBJ1-3. TRBV21-1 is a pseudogene. CDR3 length: 17 amino acids. CDR3 nucleotides: TGTGCCAGCAGCAAACGTTGGGAGGGTCTCTCTGGAAACACCATATATTTT. Translation gives CASSKRWEGLSGNTIYF.